This T cell receptor (beta chain) was retrieved from a study of T cell responses to AZD1222 COVID-19 vaccine. Points from the study as a whole: Vaccination with two AZD1222 doses was followed by a rise in Spike-specific TCR breadth and depth. Unmutated variant regions are reportedly the target of nearly half of TCRs that are spike-specific.

On this clone: The target antigen is unknown.

V was trimmed by 0 bases and J by 3 bases, leaving 15 bases between them. The CDR3 consists of 16 residues. Germline-derived CDR1 and CDR2 are SGHRS and YFSETQ. The data were produced by immunoSEQ multiplex PCR, yet TCRdb's version contains in-frame clones alone and is incomplete. The data hold around 99,000 clones, with roughly nine tenths observed a single time. The source of this sequence is an adult who received the AZD1222 COVID-19 vaccine. The specimen comprised peripheral blood, sampled 28 days after the second AZD1222 dose. V usage is TRBV5-1 and J usage is TRBJ1-1, with D perhaps matching TRBD1 (6 bases). In DNA, the CDR3 is TGCGCCAGCAGCTTGGTGGGGGGCCGCTGGGACACTGAAGCTTTCTTT. This translates into CASSLVGGRWDTEAFF.